These 30 T cell receptor beta chains came from one sample sequenced in a study of cytomegalovirus exposure and HLA in healthy donors. Data came from immunoSEQ multiplex PCR; TCRdb stores just in-frame clones and leaves some out. The sample has around 220,000 clones, about 91% seen once; the top ten hold 2.9%. The sample was PBMCs. All receptors derive from a woman between 18 and 30 years old in good health and CMV-seronegative.

The gene calls are TRBV5-1 and TRBJ2-7, with 9 bases that match TRBD1. V was clipped by 0 bases and J by 5 bases; unmatched bases: 6. Per germline, CDR1 SGHRS and CDR2 YFSETQ. CDR3 size: 15 residues. The CDR3 region is CASSLGGTGFDEQYF. CDR3 sequence (DNA): TGCGCCAGCAGCTTGGGGGGGACAGGGTTCGACGAGCAGTACTTC.

V gene TRBV11-3 combines with J gene TRBJ2-1, with TRBD1 matching 10 bases. Germline V gives CDR1 SGHNT, CDR2 YENEEA. This CDR3 contains 15 residues. V trimming: 5 bases; J trimming: 7 bases; junction bases outside the gene matches: 8. The CDR3 protein is CASSTGTGVYNEQFF. The CDR3 nucleotides read TGTGCCAGCAGCACCGGGACAGGGGTTTATAATGAGCAGTTCTTC. Drawing the rest from reference TRBV11-3 and TRBJ2-1, the complete variable domain is EAGVVQSPRYKIIEKKQPVAFWCNPISGHNTLYWYLQNLGQGPELLIRYENEEAVDDSQLPKDRFSAERLKGVDSTLKIQPAELGDSAVYLCASSTGTGVYNEQFFGPGTRLTVL.

This clone appeared once. The chain carries TRBV6-1 and TRBJ1-1, with a weak D call TRBD1 (5 bases). The CDR3 consists of 17 residues. The ends were cut back, 0 bases at V and 0 bases at J, with 14 bases in the middle. Germline CDR1 is MNHNS and CDR2 is SASEGT. The CDR3 nucleotides are TGTGCCAGCAGTGAAGCACCCAGGGTAAACATGAACACTGAAGCTTTCTTT. It codes for CASSEAPRVNMNTEAFF.

This clone appeared once. This chain uses TRBV6-1 with TRBJ2-3, with 14 bases aligning to TRBD2. J gave up 3 bases and V 1 base, and 0 bases lay outside the gene matches. CDR3 size: 16 residues. Germline CDR1 MNHNS, CDR2 SASEGT. The CDR3 DNA reads as TGTGCCAGCAGTGAAGGGACTAGCGGGAGGACAGATACGCAGTATTTT. It yields the protein CASSEGTSGRTDTQYF.

The rearrangement uses TRBV28 and TRBJ1-2; TRBD1 matches 11 bases. The V segment lost 3 bases and the J segment 7 bases; nucleotides outside the gene matches: 4. This CDR3 is built from 14 residues. The germline CDR1 and CDR2 sequences are MDHEN and SYDVKM. DNA of the CDR3: TGTGCCAGCAGTTTCGGACAGGGGGCTGTTGGCTACACCTTC. The encoded protein is CASSFGQGAVGYTF.

The chain combines TRBV27 with TRBJ2-1; 7 nucleotides match TRBD1. The V segment lost 4 bases and the J segment 0 bases; nucleotides outside the gene matches: 9. This CDR3 is 17 amino acids long. Germline CDR1 reads MNHEY; CDR2 reads SMNVEV (reference sequence). The DNA of the CDR3 is TGTGCCAGCAGTTCTCTCCCGACAGGGAGCTCCTACAATGAGCAGTTCTTC. It codes for CASSSLPTGSSYNEQFF.

The genes are TRBV4-1 and TRBJ1-4; no clear D. CDR3 size: 17 residues. Germline CDR1 and CDR2: MGHRA and YSYEKL. Trimming stripped 1 base from V and 8 bases from J, with 20 bases between. The CDR3 reads CASSQVNLVEVGEKLFF. The CDR3 nucleotides read TGCGCCAGCAGCCAAGTGAATTTGGTGGAGGTGGGGGAAAAACTGTTTTTT.

This clone was counted only a few times. The V call is TRBV11-3, the J call TRBJ2-7; D is undetermined. Germline-derived CDR1 and CDR2 are SGHNT and YENEEA. V lost 5 bases to trimming and J lost 6 bases, with 5 bases between them. The CDR3 has 10 amino acids. CDR3: CASSPSEQYF. The CDR3 DNA reads TGTGCCAGCAGCCCCAGCGAGCAGTACTTC.

V usage is TRBV7-9 and J usage is TRBJ2-1; possible D gene TRBD2, 6 bases. This CDR3 comprises 14 residues. Germline values: CDR1 SEHNR, CDR2 FQNEAQ (reference sequence). V was clipped by 5 bases and J by 1 base, with 9 bases between them. The CDR3 coding sequence is TGTGCCAGCAGCCCGGCGGGATCCTACAATGAGCAGTTCTTC. Amino acids: CASSPAGSYNEQFF.

The gene calls are TRBV28 and TRBJ1-2, with D possibly matching TRBD1 (6 bases). V was shortened by 6 bases and J by 8 bases, with 13 bases between the two germline ends. The CDR3 extends over 12 amino acids. CDR1 and CDR2 from the germline V gene are MDHEN and SYDVKM. Here the CDR3 DNA reads TGTGCCAGCAGAACCGGGACAACCGGCTACACCTTC. Its protein is CASRTGTTGYTF.

This clone is termed medium-sized. The rearrangement joins TRBV7-9 to TRBJ1-2; D possibly corresponds to TRBD1 (5 bases). Trimming took off 3 bases at V and 4 bases at J, with 9 bases between the two ends. CDR1 is SEHNR, CDR2 FQNEAQ, per germline (reference sequence). CDR3 size: 13 residues. The CDR3 spells CASSFDSTYGYTF. The CDR3 DNA sequence: TGTGCCAGCAGCTTCGACAGTACCTATGGCTACACCTTC.

The chain uses TRBV6-5 and TRBJ1-1; D unresolved. Trimming took off 3 bases at V and 1 base at J, with 9 bases between the two ends. Per germline, CDR1 MNHEY and CDR2 SVGAGI. This CDR3 has 14 residues. Here the CDR3 DNA reads TGTGCCAGCAGTTATAGAGGCCAGAACACTGAAGCTTTCTTT. Its protein product is CASSYRGQNTEAFF.

This clone occurred once. The chain recombines TRBV29-1 with TRBJ2-7; 10 bases fit TRBD2. CDR1 SQVTM and CDR2 ANQGSEA come from the germline V gene. J was trimmed by 7 bases and V by 7 bases; bases with no gene match: 10. The CDR3 is 13 amino acids. CDR3 nucleotides: TGCAGCGCCTCATCTAGCGGGAGATATGAGCAGTACTTC. Its protein is CSASSSGRYEQYF.

This sequence joins TRBV2 and TRBJ1-1; unclear D gene. The V end lost 4 bases, the J end lost 6 bases, and 6 bases lay between the germline ends. The CDR3 consists of 11 residues. Germline V gene lookup returns CDR1 SNHLY and CDR2 FYNNEI. CDR3 region: CASSVSAEAFF. The CDR3 DNA follows: TGTGCCAGCAGTGTCTCAGCTGAAGCTTTCTTT.

The gene calls are TRBV19 and TRBJ2-7, with TRBD1 matching 9 bases. This CDR3 has 14 amino acids. From germline, CDR1 is LNHDA and CDR2 SQIVND (reference sequence). The V segment lost 3 bases and the J segment 3 bases; nucleotides outside the gene matches: 3. The CDR3 nucleotides are TGTGCCAGTAGTATCCGGGACAGGGACTACGAGCAGTACTTC. Its protein product is CASSIRDRDYEQYF.

The J gene is TRBJ2-7, the V gene TRBV7-2; 9 bases are shared with TRBD2. The CDR3 has 17 residues. Germline V gene data show CDR1 as SGHTA and CDR2 as FQGNSA. J lost 4 bases, V lost 4 bases, and 14 bases had no gene match. The CDR3 DNA follows: TGTGCCAGCAGCTGGTGGACTAGCGAGAAGGCCCTATACGAGCAGTACTTC. Its translation is CASSWWTSEKALYEQYF.

This clone has just one count. This CDR3 reads CASSVNRGANEKLFF. The CDR3 DNA follows: TGTGCCAGCAGTGTGAACAGGGGAGCTAATGAAAAACTGTTTTTT. The chain couples TRBV27 to TRBJ1-4, with 7 positions matching TRBD1. The CDR3 length is 15 residues. After removal of 5 bases from V and 3 bases from J, the junction contained 6 bases not matched to a gene. Germline CDR1 MNHEY, CDR2 SMNVEV (reference sequence).

The chain recombines TRBV7-9 with TRBJ2-1, with 9 positions matching TRBD2. Trimming removed 3 bases from V and 6 bases from J; junction bases left unmatched: 6. The CDR3 has 15 amino acids. The V gene's germline CDR1 is SEHNR and CDR2 FQNEAQ (reference sequence). CDR3 sequence (DNA): TGTGCCAGCAGCTTTCCGCTAGCGGGAAGCAATGAGCAGTTCTTC. Protein sequence: CASSFPLAGSNEQFF.

This chain joins TRBV2 and TRBJ1-1; D may be TRBD1 (5 bases). V lost 7 bases to trimming and J lost 10 bases, with 13 bases between them. Germline assignment: CDR1 SNHLY and CDR2 FYNNEI. The CDR3 sequence is 11 residues long. The CDR3 DNA follows: TGTGCCAGCAAATCAGGGTGGGGAGCTTTCTTT. It translates to CASKSGWGAFF. The whole variable domain, remainder taken from reference TRBV2 and TRBJ1-1, is EPEVTQTPSHQVTQMGQEVILRCVPISNHLYFYWYRQILGQKVEFLVSFYNNEISEKSEIFDDQFSVERPDGSNFTLKIRSTKLEDSAMYFCASKSGWGAFFGQGTRLTVV.

The rearrangement joins TRBV28 to TRBJ2-7; TRBD2 agrees at 7 bases. Trimming cost V 4 bases and J 10 bases; bases outside gene matches: 16. The germline gives CDR1 MDHEN, CDR2 SYDVKM. CDR3 size: 15 residues. CDR3 sequence: CASSSGSGLVLPQYF. The CDR3 coding sequence is TGTGCCAGCAGTTCCGGCTCCGGACTAGTTCTACCCCAGTACTTC.

J is TRBJ2-1 and V is TRBV6-5; D perhaps matches TRBD2 (5 bases). V was pared by 2 bases and J by 9 bases, with 8 bases between. This CDR3 spans 12 amino acids. The germline V gene encodes CDR1 MNHEY and CDR2 SVGAGI. CDR3 sequence (DNA): TGTGCCAGCAGTTACGGTAGCGTTGAGCAGTTCTTC. Translated: CASSYGSVEQFF.

The V and J genes are TRBV5-4 and TRBJ1-2; 7 bases fit TRBD1. The CDR3 has 13 amino acids. Germline V gene sequence: CDR1 SGHNT, CDR2 YYREEE (reference sequence). V shed 4 bases, J shed 13 bases, and the junction held 13 bases outside the gene matches. The CDR3 loop is CASSVPHRGSCTF. The CDR3 DNA sequence: TGTGCCAGCAGCGTACCCCACAGGGGTTCCTGCACCTTC.

CDR3 DNA: TGCAGCGGGGGACAGGGGGCAGGGGAGACCCAGTACTTC. Its translation is CSGGQGAGETQYF. The chain couples TRBV29-1 to TRBJ2-5, with 12 bases aligning to TRBD1. The trim removed 7 bases at V and 5 bases at J, leaving 5 bases unmatched. Germline V gene sequence: CDR1 SQVTM, CDR2 ANQGSEA. This CDR3 has 13 amino acids.

This rearrangement joins TRBV27 to TRBJ1-5; D remains ambiguous. Germline V lookup: CDR1 MNHEY, CDR2 SMNVEV (reference sequence). CDR3 length: 16 amino acids. With 6 bases removed from V and 2 bases from J, the gap between germline ends came to 17 bases. The CDR3 DNA reads TGTGCCAGCAGCCCTAGTGCGGGGTGGGGCAATCAGCCCCAGCATTTT. It translates to CASSPSAGWGNQPQHF.

This chain uses TRBV7-2 with TRBJ1-2; D unclear. Trimming removed 5 bases at V and 4 bases at J, with 14 bases between. Looked up from germline, CDR1 is SGHTA and CDR2 is FQGNSA. This CDR3 contains 14 residues. The CDR3 sequence is CASSPAGKSYGYTF. CDR3 in DNA: TGTGCCAGCAGCCCGGCGGGGAAGAGCTATGGCTACACCTTC.

For this clone: This specimen includes other DNA sequences encoding the same CDR3. For the CDR3, the DNA is TGTGCCAGTAGTGGGCAGGGACTATACGAGCAGTACTTC. It yields the protein CASSGQGLYEQYF. This rearrangement joins TRBV19 to TRBJ2-7, with TRBD2 matching over 7 bases. CDR3 length: 13 amino acids. Trimming at V came to 5 bases and at J to 4 bases, leaving 5 bases not matched to a gene. The germline V gene has CDR1 LNHDA and CDR2 SQIVND (reference sequence).

This chain uses TRBV6-6 with TRBJ1-4; 7 bases fit TRBD1. Trimming took 4 bases from V and 9 from J; bases not matched to a gene: 11. The CDR3 spans 15 residues. The germline V gene has CDR1 MNHNY and CDR2 SVGAGI (reference sequence). CDR3 in DNA: TGTGCCAGCAGTTCGTTGACAGGGCCCTTGAAAAAACTGTTTTTT. It yields the protein CASSSLTGPLKKLFF.

The chain couples TRBV28 to TRBJ2-5; 9 nucleotides match TRBD2. Trimming removed 8 bases from V and 2 bases from J; junction bases left unmatched: 9. The CDR3 contains 15 residues. Germline values: CDR1 MDHEN, CDR2 SYDVKM. CDR3 sequence: CASGLLTSGQETQYF. CDR3 nucleotides: TGTGCCAGCGGTCTACTAACTAGCGGGCAAGAGACCCAGTACTTC.

The V and J genes are TRBV7-3 and TRBJ2-3; 13 bases fit TRBD2. CDR1 is SGHTA, CDR2 FQGTGA, per germline. V was pared by 5 bases and J by 4 bases, with 6 bases of the junction left unmatched. The CDR3 is 16 amino acids. The CDR3 loop is CASSPGLAGAADTQYF. In nucleotides, the CDR3 is TGTGCCAGCAGCCCAGGACTAGCGGGAGCGGCAGATACGCAGTATTTT. Full variable domain (missing parts from reference TRBV7-3 and TRBJ2-3): GAGVSQTPSNKVTEKGKYVELRCDPISGHTALYWYRQSLGQGPEFLIYFQGTGAADDSGLPNDRFFAVRPEGSVSTLKIQRTERGDSAVYLCASSPGLAGAADTQYFGPGTRLTVL.

The V and J genes are TRBV28 and TRBJ1-5; tentatively, D is TRBD1 (5 bases). CDR1 is MDHEN and CDR2 is SYDVKM in the germline V gene. The CDR3 length is 11 residues. Trimming removed 9 bases from V and 7 bases from J, with 10 bases in between. DNA of the CDR3: TGTGCCAGTCGGGGGGGACAGCCCCAGCATTTT. Residues: CASRGGQPQHF.